The 13 T cell receptor beta chains presented below share a single source sample, sequenced in a study of cytomegalovirus exposure and HLA in healthy donors. It was with 60 Vbeta and 13 Jbeta primers that the PCR ran. Using immunoSEQ multiplex PCR, the repertoire was profiled, and TCRdb retains in-frame clones only, with some absent. The data hold 95,000 to 150,000 clones, with more than 55% observed a single time. Material for sequencing was PBMCs. The receptors here all came from a young man in good health and CMV-seronegative.

The chain links TRBV21-1 to TRBJ1-1. TRBV21-1 is termed a pseudogene. This CDR3 is built from 13 residues. The CDR3 bases are TGTGCCAGCAGCAACCGGGAGAACACTGAAGCTTTCTTT. Residues: CASSNRENTEAFF.

In this sample, this clone turned up once. V gene TRBV7-9 combines with J gene TRBJ2-2, with TRBD1 matching over 7 bases. The CDR3 is 16 residues long. V dropped 4 bases and J dropped 1; count of bases not matched to a gene: 6. Germline V gene sequence: CDR1 SEHNR, CDR2 FQNEAQ (reference sequence). The CDR3 sequence: CASSSTRTGNTGELFF. The CDR3 DNA reads as TGTGCCAGCAGCTCAACCCGGACAGGGAACACCGGGGAGCTGTTTTTT.

The chain is built from TRBV7-8 and TRBJ1-2; 7 nucleotides align to TRBD1. This CDR3 spans 15 amino acids. The trim removed 5 bases at V and 2 bases at J, leaving 8 bases unmatched. The V gene's germline CDR1 is SGHVS and CDR2 FQNEAQ. The CDR3 sequence: CASSRRDSLNYGYTF. DNA of the CDR3: TGTGCCAGCAGCCGCCGGGACAGTTTAAACTATGGCTACACCTTC. Complete variable domain (other parts from reference TRBV7-8 and TRBJ1-2): GAGVSQSPRYKVAKRGQDVALRCDPISGHVSLFWYQQALGQGPEFLTYFQNEAQLDKSGLPSDRFFAERPEGSVSTLKIQRTQQEDSAVYLCASSRRDSLNYGYTFGSGTRLTVV.

This clone was seen a handful of times. This chain connects TRBV7-2 to TRBJ1-3; D remains unclear. CDR1 is SGHTA and CDR2 is FQGNSA in the germline V gene. Trimming took off 5 bases at V and 6 bases at J, with 8 bases between the two ends. The CDR3 has 12 residues. The CDR3 coding sequence is TGTGCCAGCAGCCTCCTGGCAAACACCATATATTTT. This gives the protein CASSLLANTIYF.

The chain combines TRBV4-2 with TRBJ2-1, with TRBD2 as a possible D gene (8 bases). Germline-derived CDR1 and CDR2 are LGHNA and YNFKEQ. The CDR3 length is 16 residues. The V end was cut by 0 bases, the J end by 5 bases, with 14 bases between. The CDR3 sequence: CASSQEGLDRDNEQFF. The DNA of the CDR3 is TGTGCCAGCAGCCAAGAGGGACTAGACAGGGACAATGAGCAGTTCTTC.

There are a few counts of this clone. The chain uses TRBV7-3 and TRBJ2-3, with a tentative D call TRBD2 (6 bases). V lost 5 bases to trimming and J lost 6 bases, with 12 bases between them. This CDR3 comprises 13 residues. Looked up from germline, CDR1 is SGHTA and CDR2 is FQGTGA. The CDR3, as DNA: TGTGCCAGCAGCGAGTCCCGGGGGGATACGCAGTATTTT. The encoded protein is CASSESRGDTQYF.

This chain joins TRBV27 and TRBJ1-2; 11 bases are shared with TRBD1. The V segment lost 9 bases and the J segment 5 bases; nucleotides outside the gene matches: 14. Germline V gene sequence: CDR1 MNHEY, CDR2 SMNVEV (reference sequence). The CDR3 covers 16 residues. The CDR3 sequence is CASAPSPGQGGYGYTF. The CDR3 DNA sequence: TGTGCCAGTGCCCCCTCCCCGGGACAGGGGGGTTATGGCTACACCTTC.

This clone was counted between two and nine times. The junction does not match germline at one end; this may be a read error. The chain joins TRBV7-9 to TRBJ2-6; the D is unclear. Looked up from germline, CDR1 is SEHNR and CDR2 is FQNEAQ (reference sequence). This CDR3 has 16 residues. Here the CDR3 reads CARSANSNLGANVLTF. CDR3 DNA sequence: TGTGCCCGCAGCGCAAACTCTAACCTTGGGGCCAACGTCCTGACTTTC.

The genes are TRBV5-1 and TRBJ2-3; 7 positions match TRBD2. The germline gives CDR1 SGHRS, CDR2 YFSETQ. V was pared by 3 bases and J by 2 bases, with 9 bases of the junction left unmatched. This CDR3 region has 16 residues. Here the CDR3 reads CASSWVGGGNTDTQYF. The CDR3 coding sequence is TGCGCCAGCAGCTGGGTTGGGGGAGGGAACACAGATACGCAGTATTTT.

This clone was seen more than once but under ten times. This rearrangement joins TRBV14 to TRBJ2-1; 12 bases map to TRBD2. From germline, CDR1 is SGHDN and CDR2 FVKESK. The V segment lost 4 bases and the J segment 5 bases; nucleotides outside the gene matches: 6. There are 16 residues in the CDR3. The CDR3 here is CASSPFGLAGNNEQFF. In nucleotides, the CDR3 is TGTGCCAGCAGCCCATTCGGACTAGCGGGAAACAATGAGCAGTTCTTC.

In this sample, this clone turned up once. The chain joins TRBV5-1 to TRBJ1-5; maybe TRBD1 (5 bases). This CDR3 has 14 residues. The V gene lost 0 bases and the J gene lost 5 bases, with 9 bases spanning the gap. Germline CDR1 SGHRS, CDR2 YFSETQ. Written as DNA, the CDR3 is TGCGCCAGCAGCTTGGGACAGTCCGATCAGCCCCAGCATTTT. This sequence encodes CASSLGQSDQPQHF.

The chain carries TRBV21-1 and TRBJ1-5. TRBV21-1 is marked as a pseudogene. The CDR3 covers 15 residues. The CDR3: CASSPWSGGRQPQHF. The CDR3 bases are TGTGCCAGCAGCCCCTGGTCGGGGGGGCGTCAGCCCCAGCATTTT.

There are a few counts of this clone. V usage is TRBV28 and J usage is TRBJ2-1; a weak D match, TRBD1 (5 bases). There are 15 residues in the CDR3. Trimming cost V 8 bases and J 2 bases, with 16 bases left between them. The V gene's germline CDR1 is MDHEN and CDR2 SYDVKM. CDR3 sequence (DNA): TGTGCCAGCTTTTTAACAGGTGGCACCTACAATGAGCAGTTCTTC. This encodes CASFLTGGTYNEQFF.